This is a list of T cell receptor beta chains from one sample in a study of cytomegalovirus exposure and HLA in healthy donors. Here immunoSEQ multiplex PCR was the method, and the copy in TCRdb shows in-frame clones only, minus some. The repertoire holds 150,000 to 200,000 clones, with about 80% as singletons. Input material: PBMCs. Every receptor here comes from a woman aged 30 to 39 in good health and CMV-seronegative. The CDR3 runs from the conserved cysteine through the conserved F or W. The order of the fields is V gene, J gene, CDR3 protein.

TRBV2	TRBJ2-2	CAARQGASTGELFF
TRBV9	TRBJ2-1	CASSGDWGSLNEQFF
TRBV6-1	TRBJ2-7	CASSEASSGGYEQYF
TRBV5-1	TRBJ2-7	CASSSTGSSYEQYF
TRBV7-7	TRBJ2-5	CASSQTGNGAETQYF
TRBV19	TRBJ2-5	CASGWDRRETQYF
TRBV6-5	TRBJ2-2	CASSYIGSLYRELFF
TRBV2	TRBJ1-1	CATGFGGAKLSNTEAFF
TRBV13	TRBJ2-4	CASSLRTSGGWYF
TRBV10-2	TRBJ2-7	CASRSGQGIYEQYF
TRBV7-6	TRBJ2-1	CASSLALSAGYNEQFF